A selection of T cell receptor beta chains follows, all from one sample in a study of T cells in Graves' hyperthyroidism and ophthalmopathy. Using its own MiXCR run on the multiplex PCR reads, TCRdb lists one record per CDR3 protein. The sample has roughly 380,000 distinct CDR3 sequences, roughly 15% seen once. The sample consisted of blood. Source of these receptors: a woman younger than 35 with Graves' hyperthyroidism. Each CDR3 is given with its conserved first and last residue. Each record gives: D gene, clone size, V gene, J gene, CDR3 DNA, CDR3 protein. The D gene is left open where the match is weak. The listing skips clone size in some rows; elsewhere it reads once, few, many or a size class.

d_call: TRBD1
clone_size: .
v_call: TRBV4-2
j_call: TRBJ1-1
cdr3_nt: TGTGCCAGCAGCCAAGGGGGAAACAGGGGAATGAACACTGAAGCTTTCTTT
cdr3_aa: CASSQGGNRGMNTEAFF

d_call: .
clone_size: many
v_call: TRBV2
j_call: TRBJ2-7
cdr3_nt: TGTGCCAGCACCCAACTCTCCTACGAGCAGTACTTC
cdr3_aa: CASTQLSYEQYF

d_call: .
clone_size: few
v_call: TRBV6-1
j_call: TRBJ2-3
cdr3_nt: TGTGCCAGCAGTGACACCCCCGGATTGGCAGGTGTCTCTAGCACAGATACGCAGTATTTT
cdr3_aa: CASSDTPGLAGVSSTDTQYF

d_call: TRBD1
clone_size: many
v_call: TRBV28
j_call: TRBJ2-5
cdr3_nt: TGTGCCAGCTCGGACAGGGAACTGGAGACCCAGTACTTC
cdr3_aa: CASSDRELETQYF

d_call: .
clone_size: many
v_call: TRBV19
j_call: TRBJ2-1
cdr3_nt: TGTGCCAGTCGACCCCCGGGACTCGGCAACAATGAGCAGTTCTTC
cdr3_aa: CASRPPGLGNNEQFF

d_call: TRBD2
clone_size: .
v_call: TRBV28
j_call: TRBJ2-5
cdr3_nt: TGTGCCAGCAGTTCGGGACTAGCGCGTCATCAAGAGACCCAGTACTTC
cdr3_aa: CASSSGLARHQETQYF

d_call: .
clone_size: .
v_call: TRBV13
j_call: TRBJ2-4
cdr3_nt: TGTGCCAGCAGTGTGGACTCCCCCAAAAACATTCAGTACTTC
cdr3_aa: CASSVDSPKNIQYF

d_call: TRBD1
clone_size: many
v_call: TRBV7-8
j_call: TRBJ1-3
cdr3_nt: TGTGCCAGCAGCGTTGACAGGGCTGGAAACACCATATATTTT
cdr3_aa: CASSVDRAGNTIYF

d_call: TRBD1
clone_size: .
v_call: TRBV10-3
j_call: TRBJ1-4
cdr3_nt: TGTGCCACGGTTGGGGACAGGGCTAATGAAAAACTGTTTTTT
cdr3_aa: CATVGDRANEKLFF

d_call: TRBD2
clone_size: many
v_call: TRBV6-1
j_call: TRBJ2-3
cdr3_nt: TGTGCCAGCAGTGAGAGCGGGATATCAGATACGCAGTATTTT
cdr3_aa: CASSESGISDTQYF

d_call: .
clone_size: few
v_call: TRBV9
j_call: TRBJ2-2
cdr3_nt: TGTGCCAGCAGCGTAGGGCGCGGGGGCGCGGACACCGGGGAGCTGTTTTTT
cdr3_aa: CASSVGRGGADTGELFF

d_call: .
clone_size: .
v_call: TRBV4-1
j_call: TRBJ2-7
cdr3_nt: TGCGCCAGCAGCCCGCGCAGGGGAGCCTACGAGCAGTACTTC
cdr3_aa: CASSPRRGAYEQYF

d_call: TRBD2
clone_size: few
v_call: TRBV3-1
j_call: TRBJ2-5
cdr3_nt: TGTGCTAGCTTACCCACACTAGCGGACCAAGAGACCCAGTACTTC
cdr3_aa: CASLPTLADQETQYF

d_call: TRBD2
clone_size: many
v_call: TRBV20-1
j_call: TRBJ2-7
cdr3_nt: TGCAGTGCTAGAGATCCCTTACTAGCGGGTTTCTACGAGCAGTACTTC
cdr3_aa: CSARDPLLAGFYEQYF

d_call: TRBD2
clone_size: many
v_call: TRBV3-1
j_call: TRBJ2-5
cdr3_nt: TGTGCCAGCAGCCAAGCGGGAACTAGCGGGATTTCCCAAGAGACCCAGTACTTC
cdr3_aa: CASSQAGTSGISQETQYF

d_call: TRBD2
clone_size: .
v_call: TRBV4-1
j_call: TRBJ2-3
cdr3_nt: TGCGCCAGCAGCCAATCGGGACTAGCCACAGATACGCAGTATTTT
cdr3_aa: CASSQSGLATDTQYF

d_call: .
clone_size: few
v_call: TRBV7-2
j_call: TRBJ2-3
cdr3_nt: TGTGCCAGCAGCCCCTGGACAGCTAGCACAGATACGCAGTATTTT
cdr3_aa: CASSPWTASTDTQYF

d_call: TRBD1
clone_size: few
v_call: TRBV18
j_call: TRBJ2-5
cdr3_nt: TGTGCCAGCTCACCACAAGATAGGACAGGGGGCTCTAGAGAGACCCAGTACTTC
cdr3_aa: CASSPQDRTGGSRETQYF

d_call: TRBD1
clone_size: many
v_call: TRBV18
j_call: TRBJ2-7
cdr3_nt: TGTGCCAGCTCACCATATAGGGGGCTCTACGAGCAGTACTTC
cdr3_aa: CASSPYRGLYEQYF

d_call: .
clone_size: many
v_call: TRBV11-2
j_call: TRBJ2-5
cdr3_nt: TGTGCCAGCTCCATCGGGCTAGCTGAAGAGACCCAGTACTTC
cdr3_aa: CASSIGLAEETQYF

d_call: TRBD2
clone_size: .
v_call: TRBV7-2
j_call: TRBJ2-6
cdr3_nt: TGTGCCAGCAGCCTGGGACTAGCGGGAGTTTCTGGGGCCAACGTCCTGACGTTC
cdr3_aa: CASSLGLAGVSGANVLTF

d_call: TRBD2
clone_size: many
v_call: TRBV30
j_call: TRBJ2-5
cdr3_nt: TGTGCCTGGAGAACTAGCGGAGTGGTGACCCAGTACTTC
cdr3_aa: CAWRTSGVVTQYF

d_call: TRBD2
clone_size: many
v_call: TRBV12-3/TRBV12-4
j_call: TRBJ2-1
cdr3_nt: TGTGCCAGCAGTCCCCTAGCGGGAGGGTTCCATGAGCAGTTCTTC
cdr3_aa: CASSPLAGGFHEQFF

d_call: TRBD1
clone_size: .
v_call: TRBV14
j_call: TRBJ1-4
cdr3_nt: TGTGCCAGCAGCCAAGTCCGAAGAGCCGGACAGGGCGTTGAAAAACTGTTTTTT
cdr3_aa: CASSQVRRAGQGVEKLFF

d_call: .
clone_size: few
v_call: TRBV19
j_call: TRBJ2-3
cdr3_nt: TGTGCCAGCACACACTGGAGCACAGATACGCAGTATTTT
cdr3_aa: CASTHWSTDTQYF

d_call: TRBD2
clone_size: .
v_call: TRBV11-2
j_call: TRBJ2-5
cdr3_nt: TGTGTCAGCAGTACAGGGACTAGCGGGAGTTACTTC
cdr3_aa: CVSSTGTSGSYF

d_call: .
clone_size: many
v_call: TRBV11-2
j_call: TRBJ2-5
cdr3_nt: TGTGCCAGCAGCATAGACAGCCAAGAGACCCAGTACTTC
cdr3_aa: CASSIDSQETQYF

d_call: .
clone_size: .
v_call: TRBV7-2
j_call: TRBJ1-1
cdr3_nt: TGTGCCAGCAGCTTTTCATGGGCGGTGAACACTGAAGCTTTCTTT
cdr3_aa: CASSFSWAVNTEAFF

d_call: .
clone_size: .
v_call: TRBV30
j_call: TRBJ2-1
cdr3_nt: TGTGCCTGGAGTGTACGTAGGGGTTGGGGCTCCAATGAGCAGTTCTTC
cdr3_aa: CAWSVRRGWGSNEQFF

d_call: .
clone_size: many
v_call: TRBV18
j_call: TRBJ2-3
cdr3_nt: TGTGCCAGCTCACCAAATGGGGTCCGCGCCTACTACACAGATACGCAGTATTTT
cdr3_aa: CASSPNGVRAYYTDTQYF

d_call: TRBD1
clone_size: many
v_call: TRBV28
j_call: TRBJ1-1
cdr3_nt: TGTGCCAGCAGCGAAATGTGGGGGACAGGGGTCGCTGAAGCTTTCTTT
cdr3_aa: CASSEMWGTGVAEAFF

d_call: TRBD2
clone_size: .
v_call: TRBV30
j_call: TRBJ2-2
cdr3_nt: TGTGCCTGGAGTGCGGGACTAGTCGGCGGGGAGCTGTTTTTT
cdr3_aa: CAWSAGLVGGELFF

d_call: .
clone_size: .
v_call: TRBV12-3/TRBV12-4
j_call: TRBJ2-7
cdr3_nt: TGTGCCAGCAGTTTAAGGTCAGCCCAGGACGAGCAGTACTTC
cdr3_aa: CASSLRSAQDEQYF

d_call: .
clone_size: .
v_call: TRBV18
j_call: TRBJ1-1
cdr3_nt: TGTGCCAGCTCCGCTGGGTCCCCCACTGAAGCTTTCTTT
cdr3_aa: CASSAGSPTEAFF

d_call: .
clone_size: many
v_call: TRBV6-2/TRBV6-3
j_call: TRBJ2-7
cdr3_nt: TGTGCCAGCAGTTACTCGAACAGACTCCCCTACGAGCAGTACTTC
cdr3_aa: CASSYSNRLPYEQYF